This T cell receptor beta chain was recorded in a study of control samples from healthy donors and cancer patients (dated by TCRdb to 2018 to 2021). CDR1 and CDR2 (MGHRA, YSYEKL) derive from the germline V gene. The junction shows trimming of 2 bases on V and 2 bases on J, plus 13 bases between the germline ends. CDR3 length: 15 amino acids, cysteine to phenylalanine. The read is trimmed to its CDR3 DNA, 45 bases read in frame from base 1. The library was made by the immunoSEQ multiplex PCR assay. TCRdb obtained this table from immuneACCESS and retained in-frame rearrangements with V and J assigned. These tables miss some clones; where compared with another copy, unresolved V genes account for less than half of the shortfall, and the remainder is unexplained. In all, the sample holds some 140,000 clones, and about nine tenths of those were seen once. Just over 7.5% of the sample comes from the top ten.

As regards this clone: The clone's antigen remains unknown. Base quality data are lacking; no much larger clone is found one base away.

The specimen sequenced was PBMCs. The receptor was isolated from a man aged 50-59 years with head and neck cancer. The chain couples TRBV4-1 to TRBJ2-7; the D gene cannot be resolved reliably. The CDR3 has the sequence CASSQNQQLAYEQYF. The DNA sequence is TGCGCCAGCAGCCAAAATCAACAACTCGCCTACGAGCAGTACTTC.